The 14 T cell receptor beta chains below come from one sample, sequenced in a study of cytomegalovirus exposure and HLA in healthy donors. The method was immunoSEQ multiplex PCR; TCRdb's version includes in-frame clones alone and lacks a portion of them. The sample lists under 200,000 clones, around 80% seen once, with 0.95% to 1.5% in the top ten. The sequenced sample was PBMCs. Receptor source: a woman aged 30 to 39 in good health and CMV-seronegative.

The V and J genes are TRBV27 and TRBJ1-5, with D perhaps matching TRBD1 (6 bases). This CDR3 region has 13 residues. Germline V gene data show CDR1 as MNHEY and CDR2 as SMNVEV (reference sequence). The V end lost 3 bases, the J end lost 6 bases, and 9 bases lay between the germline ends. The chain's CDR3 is CASSFVGAQPQHF. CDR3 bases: TGTGCCAGCAGTTTTGTGGGGGCTCAGCCCCAGCATTTT.

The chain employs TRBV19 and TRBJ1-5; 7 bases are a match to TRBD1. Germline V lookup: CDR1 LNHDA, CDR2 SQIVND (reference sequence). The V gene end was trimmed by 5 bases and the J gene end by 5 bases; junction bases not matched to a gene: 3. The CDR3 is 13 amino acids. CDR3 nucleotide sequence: TGTGCCAGTAGTGTAGGGGGCTATCAGCCCCAGCATTTT. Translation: CASSVGGYQPQHF.

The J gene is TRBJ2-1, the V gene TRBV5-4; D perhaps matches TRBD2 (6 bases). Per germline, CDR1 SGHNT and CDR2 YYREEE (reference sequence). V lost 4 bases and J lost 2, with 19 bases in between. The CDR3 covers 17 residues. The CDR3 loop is CASSGRTRPAPYNEQFF. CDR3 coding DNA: TGTGCCAGCAGCGGGAGGACTCGCCCCGCGCCCTACAATGAGCAGTTCTTC.

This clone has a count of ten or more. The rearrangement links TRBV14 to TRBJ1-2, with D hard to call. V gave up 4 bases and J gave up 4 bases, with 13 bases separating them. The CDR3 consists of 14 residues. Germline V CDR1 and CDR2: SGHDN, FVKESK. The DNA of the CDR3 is TGTGCCAGCAGCCCCGGGAGGGTTCCCTATGGCTACACCTTC. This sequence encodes CASSPGRVPYGYTF.

The CDR3 bases are TGTGCCAGCAGCTTAGGCATCTCCTACGAGCAGTACTTC. Residues: CASSLGISYEQYF. The V and J genes are TRBV13 and TRBJ2-7; D gene uncertain. V lost 0 bases and J 0 bases, leaving 3 bases between the germline ends. The CDR3 spans 13 residues. CDR1 is PRHDT, CDR2 FYEKMQ, per germline (reference sequence). The whole variable domain, remainder taken from reference TRBV13 and TRBJ2-7, is AAGVIQSPRHLIKEKRETATLKCYPIPRHDTVYWYQQGPGQDPQFLISFYEKMQSDKGSIPDRFSAQQFSDYHSELNMSSLELGDSALYFCASSLGISYEQYFGPGTRLTVT.

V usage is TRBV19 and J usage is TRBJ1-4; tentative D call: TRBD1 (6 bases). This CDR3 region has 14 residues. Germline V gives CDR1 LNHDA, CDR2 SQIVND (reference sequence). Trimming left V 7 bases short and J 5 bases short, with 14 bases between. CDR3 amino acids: CASIPTGENEKLFF. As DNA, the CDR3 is TGTGCCAGTATCCCGACAGGCGAAAATGAAAAACTGTTTTTT.

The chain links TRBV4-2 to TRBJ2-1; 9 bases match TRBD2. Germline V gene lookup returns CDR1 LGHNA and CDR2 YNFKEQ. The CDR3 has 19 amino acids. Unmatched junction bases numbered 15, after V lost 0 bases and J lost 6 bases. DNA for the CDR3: TGTGCCAGCAGCCAAGATCCCGCCGGCGGGAGGGCCCAACCCAATGAGCAGTTCTTC. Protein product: CASSQDPAGGRAQPNEQFF.

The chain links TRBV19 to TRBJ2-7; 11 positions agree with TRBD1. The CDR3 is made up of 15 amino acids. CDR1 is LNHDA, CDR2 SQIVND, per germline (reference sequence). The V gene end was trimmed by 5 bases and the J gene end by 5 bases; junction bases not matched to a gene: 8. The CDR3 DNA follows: TGTGCCAGTAGTGCACGAGGACAGGGGGCTAACGAGCAGTACTTC. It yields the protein CASSARGQGANEQYF.

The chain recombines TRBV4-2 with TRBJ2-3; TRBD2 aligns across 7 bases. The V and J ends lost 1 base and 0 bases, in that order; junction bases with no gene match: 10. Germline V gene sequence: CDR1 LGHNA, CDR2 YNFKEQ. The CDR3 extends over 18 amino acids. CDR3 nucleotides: TGTGCCAGCAGCCAAGCGTTAACAGCGGGACTTAGCACAGATACGCAGTATTTT. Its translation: CASSQALTAGLSTDTQYF.

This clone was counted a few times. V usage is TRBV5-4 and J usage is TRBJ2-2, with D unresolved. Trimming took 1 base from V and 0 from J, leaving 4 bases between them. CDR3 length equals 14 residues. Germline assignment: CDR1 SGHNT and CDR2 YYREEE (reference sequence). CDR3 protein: CASSLPANTGELFF. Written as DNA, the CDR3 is TGTGCCAGCAGCTTGCCGGCGAACACCGGGGAGCTGTTTTTT. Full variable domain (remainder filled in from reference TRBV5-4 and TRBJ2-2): ETGVTQSPTHLIKTRGQQVTLRCSSQSGHNTVSWYQQALGQGPQFIFQYYREEENGRGNFPPRFSGLQFPNYSSELNVNALELDDSALYLCASSLPANTGELFFGEGSRLTVL.

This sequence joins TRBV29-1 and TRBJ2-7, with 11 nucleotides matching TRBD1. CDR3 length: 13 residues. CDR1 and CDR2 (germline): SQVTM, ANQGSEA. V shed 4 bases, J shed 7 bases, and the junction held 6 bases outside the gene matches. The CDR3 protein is CSVVRTGGWEQYF. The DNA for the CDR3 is TGCAGCGTTGTGAGGACAGGGGGCTGGGAGCAGTACTTC.

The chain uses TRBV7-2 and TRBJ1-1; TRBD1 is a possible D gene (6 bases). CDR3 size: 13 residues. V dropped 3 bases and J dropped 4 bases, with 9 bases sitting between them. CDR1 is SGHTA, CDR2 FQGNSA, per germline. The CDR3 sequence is CASSFVQGTEAFF. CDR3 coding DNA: TGTGCCAGCAGCTTCGTACAGGGCACTGAAGCTTTCTTT.

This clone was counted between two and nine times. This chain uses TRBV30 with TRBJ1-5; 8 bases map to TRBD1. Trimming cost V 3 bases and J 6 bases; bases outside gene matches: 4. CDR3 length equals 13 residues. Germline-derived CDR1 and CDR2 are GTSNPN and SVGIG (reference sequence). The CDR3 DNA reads TGTGCCTGGAGCAAAGACAGGGGTCAGCCCCAGCATTTT. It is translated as CAWSKDRGQPQHF.

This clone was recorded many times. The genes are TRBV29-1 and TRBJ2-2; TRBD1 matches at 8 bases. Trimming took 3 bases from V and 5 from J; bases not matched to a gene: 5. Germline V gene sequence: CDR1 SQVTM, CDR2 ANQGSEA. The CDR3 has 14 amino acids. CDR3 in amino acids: CSVDQGALTGELFF. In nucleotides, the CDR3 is TGCAGCGTTGATCAGGGGGCGCTTACCGGGGAGCTGTTTTTT.